These 22 T cell receptor beta chains were sequenced from one sample in a study of CD8 T cells in ankylosing spondylitis. TCRdb reprocessed the 5' RACE reads with MiXCR, giving one entry per CDR3 protein. The repertoire holds some 800,000 distinct CDR3 sequences, with approximately 12% as singletons. Study-level results: A TCR beta motif of under 10 highly homologous variants seemed to mark ankylosing spondylitis blood.

For these TCRs, the target antigens are not known. Sample: blood, either unsorted or a sorted T cell fraction (not recorded which). The source of these receptors is a male donor with ankylosing spondylitis.

This clonotype occurred a few times. The chain couples TRBV27 to TRBJ1-2; 7 nucleotides agree with TRBD1. Trimming cost V 4 bases and J 9 bases; bases outside gene matches: 11. The length of the CDR3 is 14 residues. Per germline, CDR1 MNHEY and CDR2 SMNVEV (reference sequence). The CDR3 here is CASSYYRQGMSYTF. The CDR3 bases are TGTGCCAGCAGTTACTACCGACAGGGTATGAGCTACACCTTC.

There are many counts of this clonotype. The V gene is TRBV6-2 or TRBV6-3, the J gene TRBJ2-2, with D perhaps TRBD1 or TRBD2 (5 bases each). V shed 8 bases and J shed 6 bases, with 19 bases lying between them. The germline V gene has CDR1 MNHEY and CDR2 SVGEGT. The CDR3 totals 15 residues. The CDR3 coding sequence is TGTGCCAGCCGCACCGGGACGGAGGTCTCCGGGGAGCTGTTTTTT. Its translation is CASRTGTEVSGELFF.

J is TRBJ2-1 and V is TRBV6-5, with 7 bases aligning to TRBD1. CDR1 is MNHEY, CDR2 SVGAGI, per germline. CDR3 length: 15 amino acids. J was trimmed by 1 base and V by 2 bases; bases with no gene match: 2. In nucleotides, the CDR3 is TGTGCCAGCAGTTACGAGGGGGCTTCCTACAATGAGCAGTTCTTC. It translates to CASSYEGASYNEQFF.

The count of this clonotype is one. The chain is built from TRBV28 and TRBJ1-2, with D maybe TRBD1 (5 bases). Germline V gene sequence: CDR1 MDHEN, CDR2 SYDVKM. Trimming removed 3 bases at V and 7 bases at J, with 27 bases between. The CDR3 extends over 18 amino acids. The CDR3 nucleotides are TGTGCCAGCAGTTTGGGGCAGCAGGGACCCTCGATGAGGAGTGGCTACACCTTC. It specifies CASSLGQQGPSMRSGYTF.

J is TRBJ1-1 and V is TRBV29-1, with 8 bases matching TRBD1. The CDR3 spans 17 residues. With V trimmed by 1 base and J by 6 bases, 16 bases remained unmatched. In germline, CDR1 is SQVTM, CDR2 ANQGSEA. CDR3 sequence: CSVEGLPGQAIGAEAFF. Here the CDR3 DNA reads TGCAGCGTTGAAGGTCTGCCGGGACAGGCCATCGGAGCTGAAGCTTTCTTT. The complete variable domain, with remaining parts taken from reference TRBV29-1 and TRBJ1-1, reads SAVISQKPSRDICQRGTSLTIQCQVDSQVTMMFWYRQQPGQSLTLIATANQGSEATYESGFVIDKFPISRPNLTFSTLTVSNMSPEDSSIYLCSVEGLPGQAIGAEAFFGQGTRLTVV.

This clonotype was seen at least ten times. The rearrangement links TRBV20-1 to TRBJ1-2; the D gene is possibly TRBD1 (6 bases). The germline V gene has CDR1 DFQATT and CDR2 SNEGSKA (reference sequence). CDR3 length: 12 residues. V was shortened by 4 bases and J by 4 bases, with 10 bases between the two germline ends. CDR3 coding DNA: TGCAGTGCTACAGGGGCGTTCTATGGCTACACCTTC. It codes for CSATGAFYGYTF.

This clonotype was found a few times. The chain links TRBV6-1 to TRBJ2-1, with 7 positions matching TRBD2. The ends lost 10 bases at V and 9 bases at J; junction bases unmatched: 12. CDR3 size: 13 residues. Germline loops: CDR1 MNHNS, CDR2 SASEGT. The CDR3 spells CAIVAGWQSEQFF. CDR3 coding DNA: TGTGCCATAGTAGCGGGCTGGCAATCTGAGCAGTTCTTC.

This clonotype was seen only a few times. The rearrangement links TRBV6-1 to TRBJ2-7; TRBD2 agrees at 9 bases. After removal of 4 bases from V and 4 bases from J, the junction contained 8 bases not matched to a gene. This CDR3 spans 15 amino acids. In germline, CDR1 is MNHNS, CDR2 SASEGT. Here the CDR3 DNA reads TGTGCCAGCAGTGCTCCGGGACTAGCAGGTTACGAGCAGTACTTC. Translating gives CASSAPGLAGYEQYF.

This clonotype occurred a few times. The CDR3 DNA is TGCGCCAGCAGCCAAGCTATAGGGGCGGGAGCTAGGGATGAGCAGTTCTTC. Its protein is CASSQAIGAGARDEQFF. The rearrangement uses TRBV4-1 and TRBJ2-1, with TRBD2 identical over 7 bases. The CDR3 contains 17 residues. Germline trimming cut 1 base from V and 8 bases from J; bases unmatched to any gene: 14. CDR1 is MGHRA and CDR2 is YSYEKL in the germline V gene.

In this sample, this clonotype turned up a few times. The chain links TRBV6-1 to TRBJ2-5; D is unresolved. Germline CDR1 reads MNHNS; CDR2 reads SASEGT. This CDR3 is built from 12 residues. Trimming shortened V by 3 bases and J by 3 bases, and 5 bases separated the two germline ends. The CDR3 coding sequence is TGTGCCAGCAGTGAGCAGGAAGAGACCCAGTACTTC. The encoded protein is CASSEQEETQYF.

In this sample, this clonotype turned up many times. This rearrangement joins TRBV20-1 to TRBJ2-7; D perhaps matches TRBD2 (5 bases). This CDR3 comprises 12 residues. Germline CDR1 and CDR2: DFQATT and SNEGSKA (reference sequence). V was trimmed by 5 bases and J by 4 bases, leaving 12 bases between them. As DNA, the CDR3 is TGCAGTGCTGCTCTAGCCACTTACGAGCAGTACTTC. This codes for CSAALATYEQYF.

The chain recombines TRBV20-1 with TRBJ2-1; 10 bases match TRBD2. Looked up from germline, CDR1 is DFQATT and CDR2 is SNEGSKA (reference sequence). The CDR3 is made up of 15 amino acids. With 0 bases clipped from V and 8 bases from J, the junction kept 7 bases outside the gene matches. Here the CDR3 DNA reads TGCAGTGCTAGAGATCTGAGCGGGAGGGATGATGAGCAGTTCTTC. It specifies CSARDLSGRDDEQFF.

The chain links TRBV20-1 to TRBJ2-1; 10 bases match TRBD2. V trimming: 2 bases; J trimming: 3 bases; junction bases outside the gene matches: 4. The germline gives CDR1 DFQATT, CDR2 SNEGSKA (reference sequence). The CDR3 spans 15 residues. The DNA for the CDR3 is TGCAGTGCTAGAATGGTAGCGGGAGGCTACAATGAGCAGTTCTTC. Translated: CSARMVAGGYNEQFF.

This clonotype has at least ten counts. V gene TRBV7-2 combines with J gene TRBJ2-1; 13 bases map to TRBD2. Looked up from germline, CDR1 is SGHTA and CDR2 is FQGNSA. The CDR3 has 15 residues. Losses at the gene ends were 1 base for V and 8 bases for J; bases not matched to a gene: 2. CDR3 region: CASSLGLAGGDEQFF. Written as DNA, the CDR3 is TGTGCCAGCAGCTTAGGACTAGCGGGAGGTGATGAGCAGTTCTTC.

This clonotype was counted a few times. V gene TRBV2 combines with J gene TRBJ2-7; 10 nucleotides align to TRBD1. With 7 bases clipped from V and 2 bases from J, the junction kept 5 bases outside the gene matches. The CDR3 runs to 14 residues. Looked up from germline, CDR1 is SNHLY and CDR2 is FYNNEI. This CDR3 is CASIKGTGAYEQYF. The CDR3 DNA reads TGTGCCAGCATTAAGGGGACAGGGGCCTACGAGCAGTACTTC.

V gene TRBV24-1 combines with J gene TRBJ2-3; TRBD2 might be the D (6 bases). This CDR3 is 13 amino acids long. The ends were cut back, 9 bases at V and 1 base at J, with 10 bases in the middle. Germline V gene data show CDR1 as KGHDR and CDR2 as SFDVKD. In DNA, the CDR3 is TGTGCCACCCTACCTAGCGGCACAGATACGCAGTATTTT. Translating it yields CATLPSGTDTQYF.

This clonotype appeared many times. The chain is built from TRBV29-1 and TRBJ2-4, with a tentative D call TRBD1 (6 bases). Looked up from germline, CDR1 is SQVTM and CDR2 is ANQGSEA. V was trimmed by 5 bases and J by 6 bases, leaving 11 bases between them. The CDR3 sequence is 12 residues long. Here the CDR3 reads CSVRTELNIQYF. The DNA of the CDR3 is TGCAGCGTTCGGACAGAACTAAACATTCAGTACTTC. Together with reference TRBV29-1 and TRBJ2-4, the CDR3 gives the full variable domain: SAVISQKPSRDICQRGTSLTIQCQVDSQVTMMFWYRQQPGQSLTLIATANQGSEATYESGFVIDKFPISRPNLTFSTLTVSNMSPEDSSIYLCSVRTELNIQYFGAGTRLSVL.

The V gene is TRBV20-1, the J gene TRBJ2-5; TRBD2 might be the D (6 bases). The length of the CDR3 is 14 residues. The V end was cut by 6 bases, the J end by 2 bases, with 16 bases between. The germline gives CDR1 DFQATT, CDR2 SNEGSKA (reference sequence). The chain's CDR3 is CSALEGLLQETQYF. As DNA, the CDR3 is TGCAGTGCCCTGGAAGGACTATTACAAGAGACCCAGTACTTC.

This chain connects TRBV5-1 to TRBJ2-1; a weak D match, TRBD2 (6 bases). The CDR3 sequence is 14 residues long. Germline lookup yields CDR1 SGHRS and CDR2 YFSETQ. V lost 5 bases to trimming and J lost 2 bases, with 11 bases between them. The CDR3 nucleotides are TGCGCCAGCAGTAGGCTAGCGCCCTACAATGAGCAGTTCTTC. It specifies CASSRLAPYNEQFF.

V gene TRBV7-3 combines with J gene TRBJ2-1, with D tentatively TRBD1 or TRBD2 (5 bases each). Between the trimmed V and J ends, which lost 2 bases and 4 bases, there was a span of 9 bases. Germline V gene lookup returns CDR1 SGHTA and CDR2 FQGTGA. This CDR3 is 14 amino acids long. Here the CDR3 reads CASSLVGEYNEQFF. CDR3 in DNA: TGTGCCAGCAGCTTAGTGGGGGAGTACAATGAGCAGTTCTTC.

Ten or more counts support this clonotype. This rearrangement joins TRBV7-2 to TRBJ2-7; TRBD2 aligns across 9 bases. This CDR3 contains 13 residues. The V gene end was trimmed by 11 bases and the J gene end by 4 bases; junction bases not matched to a gene: 9. The V gene's germline CDR1 is SGHTA and CDR2 FQGNSA. The CDR3 region has the DNA TGTGCCTCCTCTGCGGGAGGGCCGTACGAGCAGTACTTC. As protein: CASSAGGPYEQYF.

This clonotype has more than one count but fewer than ten. The J gene is TRBJ1-2, the V gene TRBV29-1; D unresolved. Trimming pared 4 bases from V and 7 bases from J, leaving 22 bases between. CDR1 is SQVTM and CDR2 is ANQGSEA in the germline V gene. The CDR3 sequence is 15 residues long. CDR3 DNA: TGCAGCGTTGGAAGGTTCGGGTCCTCCGGCGGTGGCTACACCTTC. Protein: CSVGRFGSSGGGYTF.